These 7 T cell receptor beta chains originate from one sample sequenced in a study of blood T cell repertoires in COVID-19. Repertoires were generated with immunoSEQ multiplex PCR, while TCRdb's copy carries only in-frame clones and drops some. The sample contains over 400,000 clones, 70% to 90% of which appear only once. The specimen was peripheral blood. The source is a human donor in a cohort sampled during active COVID-19.

The gene calls are TRBV7-3 and TRBJ1-1, with 7 bases matching TRBD1. V trimming: 5 bases; J trimming: 0 bases; junction bases outside the gene matches: 21. Germline-derived CDR1 and CDR2 are SGHTA and FQGTGA. The CDR3 runs to 20 residues. The CDR3 nucleotides read TGTGCCAGCAGCCCCCGTCGCCCCTCAGGGGACAGTTTATTGAACACTGAAGCTTTCTTT. It yields the protein CASSPRRPSGDSLLNTEAFF.

This clone has just one count. The chain joins TRBV2 to TRBJ1-2, with 8 bases aligning to TRBD1. Germline CDR1 SNHLY, CDR2 FYNNEI. The CDR3 extends over 13 amino acids. V dropped 6 bases and J dropped 7; count of bases not matched to a gene: 7. DNA of the CDR3: TGTGCCAGCAGACTCGGACAGGGCGGTGGCTACACCTTC. Translated: CASRLGQGGGYTF.

This sequence joins TRBV29-1 and TRBJ1-2, with 10 bases that match TRBD1. In germline, CDR1 is SQVTM, CDR2 ANQGSEA. Unmatched junction bases numbered 7, after V lost 6 bases and J lost 6 bases. The CDR3 length is 13 residues. The CDR3 spells CSVALTGGNGYTF. As DNA, the CDR3 is TGCAGCGTAGCCCTGACAGGGGGCAATGGCTACACCTTC.

CDR3 sequence: CASSPDIYFNYGYTF. Written as DNA, the CDR3 is TGTGCCAGCTCACCAGACATATATTTTAACTATGGCTACACCTTC. The genes are TRBV18 and TRBJ1-2; D is uncertain. Looked up from germline, CDR1 is KGHSH and CDR2 is LQKENI. This CDR3 has 15 residues. Deletions cut 2 bases from V and 1 base from J, with 11 bases between.

To note about this clone: The same CDR3 arises from other DNA sequences in this sample as well. This rearrangement joins TRBV3-1 (or the pseudogene TRBV3-2) to TRBJ1-5, with D perhaps matching TRBD1 (5 bases). The V end was cut by 5 bases, the J end by 4 bases, with 9 bases between. Germline V lookup: CDR1 LGHDT, CDR2 YNNKEL (reference sequence). The CDR3 has 13 amino acids. CDR3 sequence (DNA): TGTGCCAGCAGCGGGCCAGGGAATCAGCCCCAGCATTTT. This sequence encodes CASSGPGNQPQHF.

This rearrangement joins TRBV21-1 to TRBJ1-5; no DNA check was done on the table's D call, TRBD1. TRBV21-1 has pseudogene status. The CDR3 has 17 amino acids. CDR3 loop: CASSRSRGRAGDQPQHF. As DNA, the CDR3 is TGTGCCAGCAGCAGATCTCGGGGCCGCGCAGGGGACCAGCCCCAGCATTTT.

The chain couples TRBV4-2 to TRBJ1-6; 7 positions match TRBD1. Looked up from germline, CDR1 is LGHNA and CDR2 is YNFKEQ. J lost 6 bases, V lost 2 bases, and 4 bases had no gene match. This CDR3 is 15 amino acids long. The CDR3 nucleotides are TGTGCCAGCAGCCAACCGGGACAGCGTAATTCACCCCTCCACTTT. It yields the protein CASSQPGQRNSPLHF.